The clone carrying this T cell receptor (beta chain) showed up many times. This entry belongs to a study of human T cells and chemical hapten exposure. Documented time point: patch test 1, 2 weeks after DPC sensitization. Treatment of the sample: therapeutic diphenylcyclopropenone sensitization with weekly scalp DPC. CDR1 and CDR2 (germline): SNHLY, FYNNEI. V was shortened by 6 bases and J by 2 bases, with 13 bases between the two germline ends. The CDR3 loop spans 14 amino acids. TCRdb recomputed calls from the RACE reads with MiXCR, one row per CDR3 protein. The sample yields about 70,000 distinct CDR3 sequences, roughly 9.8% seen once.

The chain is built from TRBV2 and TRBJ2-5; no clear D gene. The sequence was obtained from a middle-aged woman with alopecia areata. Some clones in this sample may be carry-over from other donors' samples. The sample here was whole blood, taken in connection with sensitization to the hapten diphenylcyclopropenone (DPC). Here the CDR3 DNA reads TGTGCCAGCAGCCACCGGACGGCTCAAGAGACCCAGTACTTC. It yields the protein CASSHRTAQETQYF.